A selection of T cell receptor beta chains follows, all from one sample in a study of human T cells and chemical hapten exposure. TCRdb ran MiXCR on the RACE reads and lists one entry per CDR3 protein. The table has around 300,000 distinct CDR3 sequences, 5% to 6.5% seen once. The sequencing here drew on whole blood, taken in connection with sensitization to the hapten diphenylcyclopropenone (DPC). The source is a woman aged 18-29 years with alopecia areata. Some clones in this sample may be carry-over from other donors' samples. Each CDR3 is given with its conserved first and last residue. D genes are given only for firm matches. Some rows mark clone size as missing; the rest say once, few, many or name a class of expanded clone.

d_gene: .
j_gene: TRBJ2-2
v_gene: TRBV6-5
abundance: few
CDR3nt: TGTGCCACCAAGCGGGCCGGGAGCACCGGGGAGCTGTTTTTT
CDR3aa: CATKRAGSTGELFF

d_gene: .
j_gene: TRBJ1-1
v_gene: TRBV6-1
abundance: few
CDR3nt: TGTGCCAGCAGTGAAGCGTCCGGGACGGAGGCTCATACTTTCTTT
CDR3aa: CASSEASGTEAHTFF

d_gene: .
j_gene: TRBJ2-7
v_gene: TRBV21-1
abundance: many
CDR3nt: TGTGCCAGCAGGGGACAGGGTTCCTTTGAGCAGTACTTC
CDR3aa: CASRGQGSFEQYF

d_gene: .
j_gene: TRBJ2-5
v_gene: TRBV13
abundance: .
CDR3nt: TGTGCCAGCAGCTTAGGCCTCAGGTACCAAGAGACCCAGTACTTC
CDR3aa: CASSLGLRYQETQYF

d_gene: TRBD1
j_gene: TRBJ1-2
v_gene: TRBV29-1
abundance: many
CDR3nt: TGCAGCGTTGTGCTTTCGGACAGGGGCGGTTATGGCTACACCTTC
CDR3aa: CSVVLSDRGGYGYTF

d_gene: TRBD1
j_gene: TRBJ1-2
v_gene: TRBV20-1
abundance: many
CDR3nt: TGCAGTGCCGACAGGGAGTCCGGCTACACCTTC
CDR3aa: CSADRESGYTF

d_gene: .
j_gene: TRBJ1-6
v_gene: TRBV25-1
abundance: few
CDR3nt: TGTGCCAGCAGTGAATACCGATCTTGGGATTCACCCCTCCACTTT
CDR3aa: CASSEYRSWDSPLHF

d_gene: .
j_gene: TRBJ2-6
v_gene: TRBV5-5
abundance: many
CDR3nt: TGTGCCAGCACCCATTCGATTGGTGGGGCCAACGTCCTGACTTTC
CDR3aa: CASTHSIGGANVLTF

d_gene: TRBD1
j_gene: TRBJ1-3
v_gene: TRBV5-8
abundance: many
CDR3nt: TGTGCCAGCAGCTTGGCCAATACAGGGGGCGGAAACACCATATATTTT
CDR3aa: CASSLANTGGGNTIYF

d_gene: .
j_gene: TRBJ1-2
v_gene: TRBV18
abundance: many
CDR3nt: TGTGCCAGCTCACCCCCCTCCGACCAGGGCGGCTATGGCTACACCTTC
CDR3aa: CASSPPSDQGGYGYTF

d_gene: TRBD1
j_gene: TRBJ1-1
v_gene: TRBV12-3/TRBV12-4
abundance: many
CDR3nt: TGTGCCAGCAGTCCCGGGACAGGGAGGTTCAACACTGAAGCTTTCTTT
CDR3aa: CASSPGTGRFNTEAFF

d_gene: .
j_gene: TRBJ2-3
v_gene: TRBV4-1
abundance: .
CDR3nt: TGCGCCAGCAGCCAGACGGGGTCTAAGGGTCGGACGCAGTATTTT
CDR3aa: CASSQTGSKGRTQYF

d_gene: TRBD2
j_gene: TRBJ2-3
v_gene: TRBV7-2
abundance: many
CDR3nt: TGTGCCAGCAGCTTATTAGGAGGCGGGGGGGCCCCCGATACGCAGTATTTT
CDR3aa: CASSLLGGGGAPDTQYF

d_gene: TRBD1
j_gene: TRBJ2-3
v_gene: TRBV7-2
abundance: few
CDR3nt: TGTGCCAGCAGCCCAAGGGGACAGGGTACAGATACGCAGTATTTT
CDR3aa: CASSPRGQGTDTQYF

d_gene: TRBD1
j_gene: TRBJ1-1
v_gene: TRBV9
abundance: .
CDR3nt: TGTGCCAGCAAACAACTTGGGACAGGGGGCGAAGCTTTCTTT
CDR3aa: CASKQLGTGGEAFF

d_gene: TRBD1
j_gene: TRBJ2-7
v_gene: TRBV27
abundance: many
CDR3nt: TGTGCCACCGCACTTCAGGGGGAAGGTTACGAGCAGTACTTC
CDR3aa: CATALQGEGYEQYF

d_gene: .
j_gene: TRBJ1-6
v_gene: TRBV6-5
abundance: many
CDR3nt: TGTGCCAGCAGTAGCCTCATTGAAACAGGGCTTGATTCACCCCTCCACTTT
CDR3aa: CASSSLIETGLDSPLHF

d_gene: .
j_gene: TRBJ2-5
v_gene: TRBV7-8
abundance: few
CDR3nt: TGTGCCAGCAGCTTATATCAGTACCAAGAGACCCAGTACTTC
CDR3aa: CASSLYQYQETQYF

d_gene: TRBD1
j_gene: TRBJ1-1
v_gene: TRBV11-2
abundance: many
CDR3nt: TGTGCCAGCAGCTCCCGTGAGACAGGGGTGACTGAAGCTTTCTTT
CDR3aa: CASSSRETGVTEAFF

d_gene: .
j_gene: TRBJ2-1
v_gene: TRBV15
abundance: few
CDR3nt: TGTGCCACCAGCAGAGATCGGACAGTTAGTTTGCAGTTCTTC
CDR3aa: CATSRDRTVSLQFF

d_gene: TRBD2
j_gene: TRBJ2-7
v_gene: TRBV6-1
abundance: few
CDR3nt: TGTGCCAGCAGTGAACAGCGGGGGGCCTACGAGCAGTACTTC
CDR3aa: CASSEQRGAYEQYF

d_gene: .
j_gene: TRBJ1-2
v_gene: TRBV29-1
abundance: many
CDR3nt: TGCAGCGTTCCGGGCCGAGAGGGCTACACCTTC
CDR3aa: CSVPGREGYTF

d_gene: .
j_gene: TRBJ2-7
v_gene: TRBV4-3
abundance: .
CDR3nt: TGCGCCAGCAGCCAAGGGGGGTTCTACAAGCAGTACTTC
CDR3aa: CASSQGGFYKQYF

d_gene: .
j_gene: TRBJ1-4
v_gene: TRBV20-1
abundance: many
CDR3nt: TGCAGTGCTCGAGGGGGGGAAAAACTGTTTTTT
CDR3aa: CSARGGEKLFF

d_gene: .
j_gene: TRBJ1-2
v_gene: TRBV5-6
abundance: few
CDR3nt: TGTGCCAGCAGCTCAACCAGACAGAATTTCTATGGCTACACCTTC
CDR3aa: CASSSTRQNFYGYTF

d_gene: .
j_gene: TRBJ1-6
v_gene: TRBV12-3/TRBV12-4
abundance: many
CDR3nt: TGTGCCAGCAGTTCAGGGTTGCATTCACCCCTCCACTTT
CDR3aa: CASSSGLHSPLHF

d_gene: TRBD2
j_gene: TRBJ2-3
v_gene: TRBV7-9
abundance: many
CDR3nt: TGTGCCAGCAGAGGGACTAGCGGGGGAGATACGCAGTATTTT
CDR3aa: CASRGTSGGDTQYF

d_gene: .
j_gene: TRBJ2-7
v_gene: TRBV20-1
abundance: few
CDR3nt: TGCAGTGCTGAACAGCCACTACTCCACTACGAGCAGTACTTC
CDR3aa: CSAEQPLLHYEQYF

d_gene: TRBD2
j_gene: TRBJ2-3
v_gene: TRBV4-3
abundance: .
CDR3nt: TGCGCCAGCAGCCAAGGGACTAGCGGGTCCTTCACAGATACGCAGTATTTT
CDR3aa: CASSQGTSGSFTDTQYF

d_gene: TRBD2
j_gene: TRBJ2-3
v_gene: TRBV18
abundance: .
CDR3nt: TGTGCCAGCTCAAAGATAGCGGGCTTCGGTTACACAGATACGCAGTATTTT
CDR3aa: CASSKIAGFGYTDTQYF

d_gene: .
j_gene: TRBJ2-3
v_gene: TRBV20-1
abundance: .
CDR3nt: TGCAGTGCTAGGGATCCGGGACGAGACACAGATACGCAGTATTTT
CDR3aa: CSARDPGRDTDTQYF

d_gene: .
j_gene: TRBJ1-5
v_gene: TRBV12-3/TRBV12-4
abundance: few
CDR3nt: TGTGCCAGCAGTTTTTCGGCCGTTGGCCCCCAGCATTTT
CDR3aa: CASSFSAVGPQHF

d_gene: .
j_gene: TRBJ1-1
v_gene: TRBV7-3
abundance: many
CDR3nt: TGTGCCAGCAGCTTAACGCCGCGGAACACTGAAGCTTTCTTT
CDR3aa: CASSLTPRNTEAFF

d_gene: TRBD2
j_gene: TRBJ2-3
v_gene: TRBV7-2
abundance: few
CDR3nt: TGTGCCAGCAGCCCGACCATGACTAGCGGCGGCACAGATACGCAGTATTTT
CDR3aa: CASSPTMTSGGTDTQYF

d_gene: .
j_gene: TRBJ1-6
v_gene: TRBV5-1
abundance: few
CDR3nt: TGCGCCAGCAGCAACCCGGATAATTCACCCCTCCACTTT
CDR3aa: CASSNPDNSPLHF

d_gene: .
j_gene: TRBJ2-3
v_gene: TRBV12-3/TRBV12-4
abundance: few
CDR3nt: TGTGCCAGCAGTTTGCCCCCAAGGGACGGCACAGATACGCAGTATTTT
CDR3aa: CASSLPPRDGTDTQYF

d_gene: TRBD1
j_gene: TRBJ2-3
v_gene: TRBV7-9
abundance: many
CDR3nt: TGTGCCAGCAGCTCTTTAAAGGGACAGCTAATCACAGATACGCAGTATTTT
CDR3aa: CASSSLKGQLITDTQYF

d_gene: .
j_gene: TRBJ2-5
v_gene: TRBV29-1
abundance: .
CDR3nt: TGCAGCGTCGATCCTGGGACTCCCAGGGCCCAGTACTTC
CDR3aa: CSVDPGTPRAQYF

d_gene: .
j_gene: TRBJ1-2
v_gene: TRBV3-1
abundance: .
CDR3nt: TGTGCCAGCAGCCAAGATCGAGCGGTATATGGCTACACCTTC
CDR3aa: CASSQDRAVYGYTF

d_gene: .
j_gene: TRBJ2-4
v_gene: TRBV7-2
abundance: .
CDR3nt: TGTGCCAGCAGCCCTACTAGACTAGCCAAAAACATTCAGTACTTC
CDR3aa: CASSPTRLAKNIQYF

d_gene: .
j_gene: TRBJ2-6
v_gene: TRBV3-1
abundance: many
CDR3nt: TGTGCCAGCAGCCAAAGGCAGAACTCTGGGGCCAACGTCCTGACTTTC
CDR3aa: CASSQRQNSGANVLTF

d_gene: TRBD2
j_gene: TRBJ2-3
v_gene: TRBV7-2
abundance: many
CDR3nt: TGTGCCAGCAGCTTAGCGGGGGCGGGGGGGCCTCAAGATACGCAGTATTTT
CDR3aa: CASSLAGAGGPQDTQYF

d_gene: .
j_gene: TRBJ2-3
v_gene: TRBV18
abundance: .
CDR3nt: TGTGCCAGCTCACCCGCCAGGGTAGAGCTCACAGATACGCAGTATTTT
CDR3aa: CASSPARVELTDTQYF

d_gene: .
j_gene: TRBJ1-6
v_gene: TRBV7-9
abundance: many
CDR3nt: TGTGCCAGCAGCTTGGGGAAAAATTCACCCCTCCACTTT
CDR3aa: CASSLGKNSPLHF

d_gene: .
j_gene: TRBJ1-5
v_gene: TRBV7-8
abundance: .
CDR3nt: TGTGCCAGCGGAAGGGACATCAATCAGCCCCAGCATTTT
CDR3aa: CASGRDINQPQHF

d_gene: .
j_gene: TRBJ2-3
v_gene: TRBV12-3/TRBV12-4
abundance: .
CDR3nt: TGTGCCAGCAGTTTGGTTGGCCCGAGAGATACGCAGTATTTT
CDR3aa: CASSLVGPRDTQYF